The 20 T cell receptor beta chains presented below share a single source sample, sequenced in a study of T cell repertoires in cytomegalovirus infection. From the reads, TCRdb called clonotypes with MiXCR, one entry per CDR3 protein. The sample holds fewer than 350,000 distinct CDR3 sequences; 15% to 20% are singletons and the top ten take 12%. The sequenced sample consisted of PBMCs. These receptor sequences come from a human donor in good health (CMV status not recorded). Some clones in this sample may be carry-over from other donors' samples.

V gene TRBV28 combines with J gene TRBJ2-7, with D possibly being TRBD2 (6 bases). This CDR3 has 15 amino acids. Trimming left V 4 bases short and J 2 bases short, with 15 bases between. Germline loops: CDR1 MDHEN, CDR2 SYDVKM. DNA for the CDR3: TGTGCCAGCAGTTCCTCGGGGGACCGACCCTACGAGCAGTACTTC. Translation: CASSSSGDRPYEQYF.

This clonotype came up many times. V gene TRBV7-9 combines with J gene TRBJ1-3; D is possibly TRBD1 (5 bases). Per germline, CDR1 SEHNR and CDR2 FQNEAQ (reference sequence). This CDR3 contains 20 residues. V lost 3 bases, J lost 0 bases, and 24 bases lay in between. The CDR3 DNA reads as TGTGCCAGCAGCTTCAAATTTGGGGGAGGCAGACTGTACTCTGGAAACACCATATATTTT. Translating it yields CASSFKFGGGRLYSGNTIYF. The whole variable domain, filled in from reference TRBV7-9 and TRBJ1-3, reads DTGVSQNPRHKITKRGQNVTFRCDPISEHNRLYWYRQTLGQGPEFLTYFQNEAQLEKSRLLSDRFSAERPKGSFSTLEIQRTEQGDSAMYLCASSFKFGGGRLYSGNTIYFGEGSWLTVV.

The rearrangement joins TRBV27 to TRBJ1-6, with TRBD1 matching over 7 bases. J lost 6 bases, V lost 9 bases, and 11 bases had no gene match. This CDR3 spans 15 amino acids. Per germline, CDR1 MNHEY and CDR2 SMNVEV (reference sequence). The CDR3 reads CASAFGTVINSPLHF. CDR3 DNA: TGTGCCAGTGCTTTTGGGACAGTTATTAATTCACCCCTCCACTTT.

The sample holds a few counts of this clonotype. The rearrangement links TRBV20-1 to TRBJ2-1; the match to TRBD2 covers 9 bases. CDR1 is DFQATT and CDR2 is SNEGSKA in the germline V gene (reference sequence). Losses at the gene ends were 0 bases for V and 4 bases for J; bases not matched to a gene: 4. The CDR3 totals 15 residues. In DNA form, the CDR3 reads TGCAGTGCTAGAGATCTAGCGGGGAGATACAATGAGCAGTTCTTC. Translating it yields CSARDLAGRYNEQFF.

The sample holds a few counts of this clonotype. This chain connects TRBV18 to TRBJ2-7, with 9 bases fitting TRBD1. J lost 2 bases, V lost 2 bases, and 4 bases had no gene match. The CDR3 is 15 amino acids. CDR1 KGHSH and CDR2 LQKENI come from the germline V gene. The CDR3 sequence is CASSPWDRAPYEQYF. The CDR3 DNA is TGTGCCAGCTCACCATGGGACAGGGCCCCCTACGAGCAGTACTTC.

A remark on this clonotype: With a much larger clone just one base away, this may be a read error. The chain couples TRBV7-2 to TRBJ2-7; possibly TRBD2 for D (5 bases). With 1 base removed from V and 6 bases from J, the gap between germline ends came to 16 bases. The length of the CDR3 is 15 residues. The germline V gene encodes CDR1 SGHTA and CDR2 FQGNSA. CDR3 bases: TGTGCCAGCAGCTTAGTGGCTAGCCCGGGCCGCGAGCAGTACTTC. Amino acid sequence: CASSLVASPGREQYF.

This clonotype showed up just a few times. The chain has TRBV20-1 and TRBJ2-4; D ambiguous. Per the germline V gene, CDR1 is DFQATT and CDR2 is SNEGSKA (reference sequence). The CDR3 has 13 amino acids. V gave up 4 bases and J gave up 0 bases, with 7 bases separating them. The CDR3 DNA sequence: TGCAGTGCTATCCGACTAGCCAAAAACATTCAGTACTTC. Its translation is CSAIRLAKNIQYF.

The gene calls are TRBV7-9 and TRBJ2-6; 10 bases map to TRBD2. V was pared by 3 bases and J by 2 bases, with 13 bases of the junction left unmatched. This CDR3 is 20 amino acids long. Germline CDR1 is SEHNR and CDR2 is FQNEAQ (reference sequence). CDR3 sequence (DNA): TGTGCCAGCAGCTTTCCGCCTACCGGGACTAGCGACGCTGGGGCCAACGTCCTGACTTTC. This codes for CASSFPPTGTSDAGANVLTF. Full variable domain (outside the CDR3, taken from reference TRBV7-9 and TRBJ2-6): DTGVSQNPRHKITKRGQNVTFRCDPISEHNRLYWYRQTLGQGPEFLTYFQNEAQLEKSRLLSDRFSAERPKGSFSTLEIQRTEQGDSAMYLCASSFPPTGTSDAGANVLTFGAGSRLTVL.

This clonotype was counted many times. J is TRBJ1-5 and V is TRBV28, with TRBD1 matching over 8 bases. Germline loops: CDR1 MDHEN, CDR2 SYDVKM. V trimming: 5 bases; J trimming: 6 bases; junction bases outside the gene matches: 12. The CDR3 length is 16 residues. Here the CDR3 reads CASSPSGTGSIQPQHF. The DNA of the CDR3 is TGTGCCAGCAGTCCCTCCGGGACAGGCAGTATTCAGCCCCAGCATTTT.

This clonotype was recorded at least ten times. V and J are TRBV7-8 and TRBJ1-1, with 10 bases lining up with TRBD1. This CDR3 spans 15 amino acids. J lost 4 bases, V lost 1 base, and 3 bases had no gene match. Germline assignment: CDR1 SGHVS and CDR2 FQNEAQ. This chain's CDR3 is CASSLGTGGTTEAFF. The CDR3 coding sequence is TGTGCCAGCAGCTTAGGGACAGGGGGTACCACTGAAGCTTTCTTT. Based on the CDR3 plus reference TRBV7-8 and TRBJ1-1, the full variable domain is GAGVSQSPRYKVAKRGQDVALRCDPISGHVSLFWYQQALGQGPEFLTYFQNEAQLDKSGLPSDRFFAERPEGSVSTLKIQRTQQEDSAVYLCASSLGTGGTTEAFFGQGTRLTVV.

The chain recombines TRBV6-6 with TRBJ2-7; either TRBD1 or TRBD2 may supply D (5 bases each). V was trimmed by 6 bases and J by 4 bases, leaving 13 bases between them. This CDR3 region has 13 residues. The germline CDR1 and CDR2 sequences are MNHNY and SVGAGI (reference sequence). Here the CDR3 DNA reads TGTGCCAGCAGAGGGACGGATCGGTACGAGCAGTACTTC. Protein: CASRGTDRYEQYF.

This clonotype was seen ten or more times. V and J are TRBV7-2 and TRBJ1-2; perhaps TRBD1 as D (5 bases). The CDR3 sequence is 19 residues long. Germline V lookup: CDR1 SGHTA, CDR2 FQGNSA. Deletions cut 1 base from V and 4 bases from J, with 25 bases between. As DNA, the CDR3 is TGTGCCAGCAGCTTAGTGCCGGGAGGGGCACAGGCCTCGGGCTATGGCTACACCTTC. Its protein product is CASSLVPGGAQASGYGYTF.

The chain has TRBV24-1 and TRBJ2-1; 10 bases match TRBD2. J gave up 0 bases and V 5 bases, and 6 bases lay outside the gene matches. CDR3 length equals 17 residues. Germline CDR1 KGHDR, CDR2 SFDVKD. The CDR3, as DNA: TGTGCCACCAGTGTTAGCGGGGGGCCCTACTCCTACAATGAGCAGTTCTTC. Amino acids: CATSVSGGPYSYNEQFF.

This chain joins TRBV5-6 and TRBJ1-2; no reliable D call. The CDR3 is made up of 13 amino acids. V was clipped by 0 bases and J by 3 bases, with 6 bases between them. Per the germline V gene, CDR1 is SGHDT and CDR2 is YYEEEE. DNA of the CDR3: TGTGCCAGCAGCTTGGCAAGATACTATGGCTACACCTTC. Translation gives CASSLARYYGYTF. The full variable domain, its missing parts supplied by reference TRBV5-6 and TRBJ1-2, is DAGVTQSPTHLIKTRGQQVTLRCSPKSGHDTVSWYQQALGQGPQFIFQYYEEEERQRGNFPDRFSGHQFPNYSSELNVNALLLGDSALYLCASSLARYYGYTFGSGTRLTVV.

This clonotype was detected a few times. One junction end does not reproduce the germline sequence, and a read error may be involved. The rearrangement uses TRBV6-1 and TRBJ1-2; 9 nucleotides match TRBD1. The CDR3 loop spans 13 amino acids. The germline V gene encodes CDR1 MNHNS and CDR2 SASEGT. The DNA of the CDR3 is TGTGCCAGCAGTGAGGACAGGGGCTTTCGATTCGCCTTC. Translated: CASSEDRGFRFAF.

The gene calls are TRBV6-5 and TRBJ2-5; D is perhaps TRBD2 (6 bases). The V gene lost 4 bases and the J gene lost 5 bases, with 11 bases spanning the gap. This CDR3 spans 13 amino acids. Looked up from germline, CDR1 is MNHEY and CDR2 is SVGAGI. The CDR3, as DNA: TGTGCCAGCAGTTGGCGTCGGGGGGAGACCCAGTACTTC. Protein: CASSWRRGETQYF.

This clonotype was detected a few times. The chain recombines TRBV7-9 with TRBJ1-1, with 7 bases aligning to TRBD1. The germline V gene has CDR1 SEHNR and CDR2 FQNEAQ (reference sequence). Germline trimming cut 0 bases from V and 10 bases from J; bases unmatched to any gene: 8. The length of the CDR3 is 14 residues. The DNA of the CDR3 is TGTGCCAGCAGCTTAGCGAGGCAGGGGGGTATAGCTTTCTTT. This encodes CASSLARQGGIAFF.

This clonotype has ten or more counts. V gene TRBV7-2 combines with J gene TRBJ2-6, with D uncertain. Germline loops: CDR1 SGHTA, CDR2 FQGNSA. V shed 8 bases and J shed 2 bases, with 4 bases lying between them. The CDR3 is made up of 12 amino acids. CDR3 protein: CASATGANVLTF. DNA of the CDR3: TGTGCCAGCGCGACTGGGGCCAACGTCCTGACTTTC.

The genes are TRBV18 and TRBJ2-7, with D possibly matching TRBD2 (5 bases). Trimming shortened V by 6 bases and J by 2 bases, and 17 bases separated the two germline ends. This CDR3 comprises 15 residues. CDR1 is KGHSH, CDR2 LQKENI, per germline. This CDR3 reads CASSPGVGIPYEQYF. The DNA for the CDR3 is TGTGCCAGCTCCCCCGGGGTTGGGATTCCCTACGAGCAGTACTTC.

This clonotype was recorded many times. In DNA form, the CDR3 reads TGTGCCAGCAGTTTATTCTGGTCGAGCAATCAGCCCCAGCATTTT. Protein sequence: CASSLFWSSNQPQHF. V and J are TRBV27 and TRBJ1-5; no clear D gene. Germline V gene sequence: CDR1 MNHEY, CDR2 SMNVEV (reference sequence). The V end was cut by 1 base, the J end by 1 base, with 8 bases between. The CDR3 extends over 15 amino acids.